The 32 T cell receptor beta chains presented below share a single source sample, sequenced in a study of blood T cells in healthy people across ages. A second about 6 to 12 cycle PCR used barcoded and J-beta primers. Using its own MiXCR run on the 5' RACE reads, TCRdb lists one record per CDR3 protein. The sample lists 920,000 or so distinct CDR3 sequences, 35% to 55% occurring once. The sequencing sample was made of blood. Source of these receptors: a woman between 55 and 75 years old in good health.

This clonotype has more than one count but fewer than ten. The chain couples TRBV2 to TRBJ2-7, with 9 nucleotides matching TRBD2. After removal of 1 base from V and 1 base from J, the junction contained 2 bases not matched to a gene. Looked up from germline, CDR1 is SNHLY and CDR2 is FYNNEI. This CDR3 region has 15 residues. As DNA, the CDR3 is TGTGCCAGCAGTGAAGGGCTAGCGGGGTCCTACGAGCAGTACTTC. This translates into CASSEGLAGSYEQYF.

The CDR3 here is CATSDSGYSHSGYTF. The DNA of the CDR3 is TGTGCCACCAGTGATTCCGGTTATTCGCATTCTGGCTACACCTTC. The V and J genes are TRBV24-1 and TRBJ1-2; no definite D call. The CDR3 length is 15 residues. V lost 2 bases to trimming and J lost 7 bases, with 16 bases between them. Germline-derived CDR1 and CDR2 are KGHDR and SFDVKD.

This clonotype appeared a few times. The rearrangement uses TRBV10-3 and TRBJ2-3; D ambiguous. V dropped 2 bases and J dropped 0 bases, with 6 bases sitting between them. The germline CDR1 and CDR2 sequences are ENHRY and SYGVKD. This CDR3 contains 14 residues. This chain's CDR3 is CAISEVDSTDTQYF. DNA for the CDR3: TGTGCCATCAGTGAGGTGGATAGCACAGATACGCAGTATTTT.

The chain is built from TRBV28 and TRBJ2-5, with D perhaps matching TRBD1 or TRBD2 (7 bases each). The CDR3 covers 15 residues. The germline gives CDR1 MDHEN, CDR2 SYDVKM. V was clipped by 3 bases and J by 4 bases, with 15 bases between them. CDR3 coding DNA: TGTGCCAGCAGTTTGAACAGGGGAGGGAGAGAGACCCAGTACTTC. Protein sequence: CASSLNRGGRETQYF.

The chain employs TRBV27 and TRBJ2-7; D not certain. V was shortened by 7 bases and J by 7 bases, with 14 bases between the two germline ends. Germline values: CDR1 MNHEY, CDR2 SMNVEV (reference sequence). The CDR3 has 12 residues. The CDR3 nucleotides are TGTGCCAGCACCCCCCTCGGGCGAGAGCAGTACTTC. This sequence encodes CASTPLGREQYF.

The chain carries TRBV13 and TRBJ2-3; D is perhaps TRBD2 (5 bases). V lost 7 bases to trimming and J lost 2 bases, with 16 bases between them. This CDR3 is 15 amino acids long. Germline loops: CDR1 PRHDT, CDR2 FYEKMQ (reference sequence). The CDR3 here is CASTYAGDNTDTQYF. The CDR3 DNA sequence: TGTGCCAGCACTTATGCGGGTGATAACACAGATACGCAGTATTTT.

In its sample, this clonotype was seen a few times. This chain uses TRBV6-2 or TRBV6-3 with TRBJ1-2, with unresolved D. V was pared by 2 bases and J by 8 bases, with 9 bases between. Germline CDR1 is MNHEY and CDR2 is SVGEGT. This CDR3 spans 12 amino acids. The CDR3 loop reads CASSYQRTGYTF. CDR3 sequence (DNA): TGTGCCAGCAGTTACCAAAGGACGGGCTACACCTTC.

The chain uses TRBV28 and TRBJ2-2; 8 bases are shared with TRBD1. CDR3 size: 14 residues. V lost 8 bases to trimming and J lost 6 bases; unmatched junction nucleotides: 8. Germline CDR1 MDHEN, CDR2 SYDVKM. This CDR3 is CASAGQGTAGELFF. CDR3 nucleotide sequence: TGTGCCAGCGCCGGACAGGGAACCGCCGGGGAGCTGTTTTTT.

On this clonotype itself: A junction end diverges from the germline sequence, so it may reflect a read error. The chain carries TRBV12-3 or TRBV12-4 and TRBJ2-3; D uncertain. This CDR3 spans 13 amino acids. CDR3 loop: CANSWSLTDTQYF. The CDR3 DNA follows: TGTGCCAACAGTTGGTCACTCACAGATACGCAGTATTTT.

Comments on this clonotype: An end of the junction differs from the germline gene, which may be a read error. The chain recombines TRBV30 with TRBJ2-5; the D is unclear. This CDR3 is built from 12 residues. Germline values: CDR1 GTSNPN, CDR2 SVGIG (reference sequence). CDR3 DNA: TGTGCCTGGGCCAGTAACAAAGAGTCCCAGTACTTC. This encodes CAWASNKESQYF. The whole variable domain, filled in from reference TRBV30 and TRBJ2-5, reads SQTIHQWPATLVQPVGSPLSLECTVEGTSNPNLYWYRQAAGRGLQLLFYSVGIGQISSEVPQNLSASRPQDRQFILSSKKLLLSDSGFYLCAWASNKESQYFGPGTRLLVL.

This clonotype was detected only a few times. The chain is built from TRBV25-1 and TRBJ2-7; D tentatively fits TRBD1 or TRBD2 (5 bases each). The CDR3 runs 14 residues. V lost 1 base and J 5 bases, leaving 12 bases between the germline ends. CDR1 and CDR2 (germline): MGHDK, SYGVNS. CDR3 sequence reads: CASSEWGKVDEQYF. The CDR3 DNA is TGTGCCAGCAGTGAATGGGGGAAGGTGGACGAGCAGTACTTC.

This chain connects TRBV6-6 to TRBJ2-1, with no clear D. The germline V and J ends were trimmed by 2 bases and 10 bases, with 9 bases remaining between them. Germline-derived CDR1 and CDR2 are MNHNY and SVGAGI (reference sequence). The CDR3 consists of 12 residues. The CDR3 loop reads CASSYHYVEQFF. Here the CDR3 DNA reads TGTGCCAGCAGTTACCACTACGTCGAGCAGTTCTTC.

This clonotype was seen a handful of times. The V call is TRBV5-1, the J call TRBJ2-5; D not resolved. V was shortened by 0 bases and J by 0 bases, with 12 bases between the two germline ends. The CDR3 contains 16 residues. CDR1 is SGHRS and CDR2 is YFSETQ in the germline V gene. The DNA of the CDR3 is TGCGCCAGCAGCTTGGGCACTCAGAGATACCAAGAGACCCAGTACTTC. This encodes CASSLGTQRYQETQYF.

This clonotype was picked up many times. The chain couples TRBV9 to TRBJ1-4; D unclear. CDR1 is SGDLS and CDR2 is YYNGEE in the germline V gene. The CDR3 is made up of 16 amino acids. V was cut by 0 bases and J by 3 bases, with 12 bases left in between. For the CDR3, the DNA is TGTGCCAGCAGCGTAGGGCGTATGGGTTCTAATGAAAAACTGTTTTTT. This translates into CASSVGRMGSNEKLFF.

This clonotype was picked up a small number of times. This chain links TRBV10-3 with TRBJ2-1, with D perhaps assigned TRBD1 or TRBD2 (5 bases each). Trimming took off 6 bases at V and 4 bases at J, with 16 bases between the two ends. The germline V gene has CDR1 ENHRY and CDR2 SYGVKD. The CDR3 contains 15 residues. In DNA form, the CDR3 reads TGTGCCATCAGGGCTTCAGGGACGGAATACAATGAGCAGTTCTTC. Translation: CAIRASGTEYNEQFF.

V is TRBV10-3 and J is TRBJ2-3; 8 nucleotides match TRBD2. The CDR3 covers 14 residues. CDR1 and CDR2 from the germline V gene are ENHRY and SYGVKD. The J segment lost 1 base and the V segment lost 9 bases, leaving 6 bases of the junction unmatched. The CDR3 protein is CAIRREGGTDTQYF. CDR3 DNA: TGTGCCATAAGACGGGAGGGCGGCACAGATACGCAGTATTTT.

A few counts support this clonotype. The chain is built from TRBV27 and TRBJ1-5; tentatively, D is TRBD1 (6 bases). CDR1 MNHEY and CDR2 SMNVEV come from the germline V gene (reference sequence). This CDR3 contains 17 residues. Trimming took 1 base from V and 1 from J, leaving 14 bases between them. The CDR3 DNA sequence: TGTGCCAGCAGTTTATTTGGGGGGGGCCTGAGCAATCAGCCCCAGCATTTT. It is translated as CASSLFGGGLSNQPQHF.

This clonotype was seen many times. J is TRBJ2-1 and V is TRBV29-1; weak D call: TRBD2 (5 bases). V was clipped by 3 bases and J by 4 bases, with 13 bases between them. CDR1 and CDR2 (germline): SQVTM, ANQGSEA. The CDR3 has 14 amino acids. The chain's CDR3 is CSVEFGGGYNEQFF. As DNA, the CDR3 is TGCAGCGTTGAGTTCGGCGGAGGTTACAATGAGCAGTTCTTC.

The chain joins TRBV6-1 to TRBJ2-7; D is possibly TRBD2 (5 bases). This CDR3 is 14 amino acids long. Per the germline V gene, CDR1 is MNHNS and CDR2 is SASEGT. The ends were cut back, 2 bases at V and 3 bases at J, with 11 bases in the middle. CDR3 coding DNA: TGTGCCAGCAGTGAAAGGGAGTGGGTCTACGAGCAGTACTTC. Translating it yields CASSEREWVYEQYF.

V and J are TRBV29-1 and TRBJ1-1; D is perhaps TRBD1 (5 bases). Germline V CDR1 and CDR2: SQVTM, ANQGSEA. The CDR3 length is 13 residues. V was shortened by 2 bases and J by 6 bases, with 13 bases between the two germline ends. CDR3 protein: CSVEWQGGAEAFF. CDR3 DNA sequence: TGCAGCGTTGAATGGCAGGGCGGGGCTGAAGCTTTCTTT.

The genes are TRBV20-1 and TRBJ2-7, with D maybe TRBD2 (5 bases). Trimming shortened V by 1 base and J by 5 bases, and 18 bases separated the two germline ends. This CDR3 has 15 residues. CDR1 and CDR2 (germline): DFQATT, SNEGSKA (reference sequence). The CDR3 bases are TGCAGTGCTAGAGTTTCAGAAGGCCCGGGAAACGAGCAGTACTTC. This gives the protein CSARVSEGPGNEQYF.

The V and J genes are TRBV2 and TRBJ1-5; D gene ambiguous. This CDR3 is built from 13 residues. Germline assignment: CDR1 SNHLY and CDR2 FYNNEI. V was cut by 7 bases and J by 2 bases, with 9 bases left in between. The CDR3 here is CASTGNGNQPQHF. In nucleotides, the CDR3 is TGTGCCAGCACCGGTAACGGCAATCAGCCCCAGCATTTT.

This sequence joins TRBV27 and TRBJ1-5; D unresolved. The CDR3 loop spans 15 amino acids. V was clipped by 0 bases and J by 0 bases, with 6 bases between them. Germline values: CDR1 MNHEY, CDR2 SMNVEV (reference sequence). The DNA of the CDR3 is TGTGCCAGCAGTTTATCGGCAGTTAGCAATCAGCCCCAGCATTTT. Amino acid sequence: CASSLSAVSNQPQHF.

This clonotype has just one count. The V and J genes are TRBV20-1 and TRBJ1-2; 12 nucleotides agree with TRBD1. The CDR3 spans 16 residues. Germline V gene lookup returns CDR1 DFQATT and CDR2 SNEGSKA (reference sequence). With 0 bases clipped from V and 3 bases from J, the junction kept 5 bases outside the gene matches. This CDR3 is CSAREPGQGAYYGYTF. The CDR3 region has the DNA TGCAGTGCTAGAGAACCGGGACAGGGGGCCTACTATGGCTACACCTTC.

The chain recombines TRBV6-5 with TRBJ2-1; TRBD1 matches 8 bases. V lost 5 bases to trimming and J lost 4 bases; unmatched junction nucleotides: 10. Germline values: CDR1 MNHEY, CDR2 SVGAGI. The CDR3 spans 16 residues. This CDR3 is CASSRTVGQDYNEQFF. CDR3 nucleotides: TGTGCCAGCAGTCGTACCGTGGGACAGGATTACAATGAGCAGTTCTTC.

This clonotype was observed a few times. For the CDR3, the DNA is TGCAGTGCCATCGGGAGGGCCAGCTCCTACGAGCAGTACTTC. Translated, it gives CSAIGRASSYEQYF. J is TRBJ2-7 and V is TRBV20-1, with 8 nucleotides matching TRBD2. Germline CDR1 DFQATT, CDR2 SNEGSKA (reference sequence). The CDR3 runs 14 residues. V lost 6 bases and J lost 0; bases outside the gene matches: 7.

A note on this clonotype: Its ends do not fully match the called genes, so a read error is possible. The chain is built from TRBV4-1 and TRBJ2-3, with TRBD2 matching over 9 bases. CDR1 and CDR2 from the germline V gene are MGHRA and YSYEKL. The CDR3 runs to 17 residues. The CDR3 DNA follows: TGCGCCGGCAGCCGAACCCCCCCGGGACTAGCCTCGGGTACGCAGTATTTT. Amino acid sequence: CAGSRTPPGLASGTQYF.

The gene calls are TRBV7-9 and TRBJ1-6; D unresolved. The CDR3 spans 16 residues. Trimming took 1 base from V and 9 from J, leaving 16 bases between them. Germline lookup yields CDR1 SEHNR and CDR2 FQNEAQ (reference sequence). In DNA, the CDR3 is TGTGCCAGCAGCTTAGAGGCTCCCTTCTCGGGTTCACCCCTCCACTTT. Translation gives CASSLEAPFSGSPLHF.

This chain uses TRBV11-2 with TRBJ1-2, with 7 nucleotides matching TRBD1. Germline CDR1 SGHAT, CDR2 FQNNGV. V gave up 0 bases and J gave up 8 bases; unmatched junction bases: 3. This CDR3 region has 13 residues. The CDR3 region is CASSLDHRGGYTF. CDR3 DNA: TGTGCCAGCAGCTTAGATCACAGGGGAGGCTACACCTTC.

This clonotype came up a few times. The genes are TRBV27 and TRBJ2-1; no reliable D call. CDR1 and CDR2 (germline): MNHEY, SMNVEV (reference sequence). V was cut by 7 bases and J by 2 bases, with 12 bases left in between. The CDR3 consists of 14 residues. The CDR3 protein is CASKETAAYNEQFF. The CDR3 DNA sequence: TGTGCCAGCAAGGAGACCGCTGCCTACAATGAGCAGTTCTTC.

This clonotype has just a few counts. V gene TRBV11-2 combines with J gene TRBJ2-3; 9 bases match TRBD1. The CDR3 covers 14 residues. J gave up 5 bases and V 4 bases, and 4 bases lay outside the gene matches. Germline CDR1 SGHAT, CDR2 FQNNGV. The CDR3 DNA reads as TGTGCCAGCAGCTGGGACAGGGTGGGAGATACGCAGTATTTT. Translation: CASSWDRVGDTQYF.

V gene TRBV27 combines with J gene TRBJ2-5, with 7 nucleotides matching TRBD1. V lost 2 bases to trimming and J lost 11 bases; unmatched junction nucleotides: 14. The CDR3 contains 15 residues. Germline CDR1 and CDR2: MNHEY and SMNVEV (reference sequence). The CDR3 spells CASSLARGQSYGQYF. DNA of the CDR3: TGTGCCAGCAGTTTAGCCCGGGGACAGTCCTACGGGCAGTACTTC.